The 20 T cell receptor beta chains listed next were all sequenced from one sample in a study of blood T cell repertoires in COVID-19. Measured with immunoSEQ multiplex PCR; TCRdb has only the in-frame clones, and not every one. Among some 170,000 clones, roughly 90% were seen once, and the ten largest hold over 15%. The specimen sequenced was peripheral blood. Receptors were obtained from a man aged 55 to 69 with active or convalescent COVID-19.

This sequence joins TRBV4-2 and TRBJ1-3; D remains ambiguous. The ends were cut back, 0 bases at V and 2 bases at J, with 17 bases in the middle. This CDR3 contains 18 residues. CDR1 and CDR2 (germline): LGHNA, YNFKEQ. CDR3 coding DNA: TGTGCCAGCAGCCAAGAAGACCTGCGGCAGAGCGCTGGAAACACCATATATTTT. This codes for CASSQEDLRQSAGNTIYF.

The rearrangement links TRBV5-4 to TRBJ1-1; no firm D call. V gave up 2 bases and J gave up 1 base, with 9 bases separating them. In germline, CDR1 is SGHNT, CDR2 YYREEE (reference sequence). The CDR3 consists of 14 residues. The CDR3 loop reads CASSLNQENTEAFF. The CDR3 DNA follows: TGTGCCAGCAGCTTAAATCAGGAGAACACTGAAGCTTTCTTT.

J is TRBJ1-2 and V is TRBV2, with 8 bases that match TRBD1. CDR3 length: 15 residues. V shed 4 bases and J 0 bases; nucleotides not matched to a gene: 4. In germline, CDR1 is SNHLY, CDR2 FYNNEI. CDR3 amino acids: CASSGPGQANYGYTF. CDR3 bases: TGTGCCAGCAGTGGACCGGGACAGGCTAACTATGGCTACACCTTC.

Only one count was recorded for this clone. The chain employs TRBV29-1 and TRBJ2-2, with D tentatively TRBD1 (6 bases). Trimming left V 6 bases short and J 5 bases short, with 16 bases between. The germline V gene has CDR1 SQVTM and CDR2 ANQGSEA. This CDR3 region has 14 residues. The CDR3 is CSVQRQGQTGELFF. CDR3 DNA sequence: TGCAGCGTACAGAGGCAGGGGCAAACCGGGGAGCTGTTTTTT.

This clone was seen a few times. The chain uses TRBV15 and TRBJ2-7, with TRBD2 matching 7 bases. Germline-derived CDR1 and CDR2 are LNHNV and YYDKDF (reference sequence). J was trimmed by 5 bases and V by 0 bases; bases with no gene match: 1. This CDR3 region has 13 residues. The CDR3 is CATSRDRGDEQYF. The DNA for the CDR3 is TGTGCCACCAGCAGAGATCGGGGGGACGAGCAGTACTTC.

The V gene is TRBV5-6, the J gene TRBJ1-2; 9 bases align to TRBD1. The CDR3 spans 17 residues. CDR1 and CDR2 from the germline V gene are SGHDT and YYEEEE. J gave up 1 base and V 4 bases, and 11 bases lay outside the gene matches. The CDR3 reads CASSRFRDREINYGYTF. CDR3 DNA sequence: TGTGCCAGCAGCCGTTTTCGGGACAGGGAGATTAACTATGGCTACACCTTC.

The chain couples TRBV5-8 to TRBJ2-3; TRBD1 matches 9 bases. V trimming: 5 bases; J trimming: 4 bases; junction bases outside the gene matches: 8. Germline V gives CDR1 SGHTS, CDR2 YDEGEE. The CDR3 loop spans 15 amino acids. CDR3 sequence: CASSMGDRAADTQYF. CDR3 DNA: TGTGCCAGCAGTATGGGGGACAGGGCGGCAGATACGCAGTATTTT.

The chain joins TRBV11-3 to TRBJ2-1; TRBD2 agrees at 11 bases. Germline CDR1 is SGHNT and CDR2 is YENEEA. J lost 5 bases, V lost 2 bases, and 5 bases had no gene match. This CDR3 has 16 amino acids. The CDR3 DNA follows: TGTGCCAGCAGCTTAAGTGGGACTAGCGGAAACAATGAGCAGTTCTTC. Its protein product is CASSLSGTSGNNEQFF.

The CDR3 DNA reads as TGTGCCAGCACCGCGGGAGGGGGGGCCCGCCTGGAGACCCAGTACTTC. Translating it yields CASTAGGGARLETQYF. V is TRBV5-4 and J is TRBJ2-5, with 9 positions matching TRBD2. CDR1 and CDR2 from the germline V gene are SGHNT and YYREEE (reference sequence). V lost 6 bases and J lost 5; bases outside the gene matches: 14. This CDR3 region has 16 residues.

The V and J genes are TRBV7-7 and TRBJ2-5; 11 bases are shared with TRBD1. From germline, CDR1 is SSHAT and CDR2 FNYEAQ (reference sequence). CDR3 length: 16 amino acids. Losses at the gene ends were 5 bases for V and 1 base for J; bases not matched to a gene: 6. The CDR3 loop reads CASSLGDRGSQETQYF. CDR3 sequence (DNA): TGTGCCAGCAGCCTGGGGGACAGGGGGAGCCAAGAGACCCAGTACTTC. Full variable domain (outside the CDR3, taken from reference TRBV7-7 and TRBJ2-5): GAGVSQSPRYKVTKRGQDVTLRCDPISSHATLYWYQQALGQGPEFLTYFNYEAQPDKSGLPSDRFSAERPEGSISTLTIQRTEQRDSAMYRCASSLGDRGSQETQYFGPGTRLLVL.

The chain recombines TRBV27 with TRBJ1-5; maybe TRBD1 (5 bases). In germline, CDR1 is MNHEY, CDR2 SMNVEV (reference sequence). The CDR3 is 20 residues long. The V and J ends lost 5 bases and 0 bases respectively, with 26 bases between them. CDR3 nucleotides: TGTGCCAGCAGTCCCCGCCCGGGACGGACGGGGGGATATAGCAATCAGCCCCAGCATTTT. The encoded protein is CASSPRPGRTGGYSNQPQHF.

The CDR3 bases are TGCGCCAGCAGCGCGGACTCCTACGAGCAGTACTTC. Protein product: CASSADSYEQYF. The chain carries TRBV10-2 and TRBJ2-7; D gene ambiguous. The germline V gene has CDR1 WSHSY and CDR2 SAAADI. CDR3 size: 12 residues. Deletions cut 6 bases from V and 0 bases from J, with 6 bases between.

The chain recombines TRBV28 with TRBJ2-7, with 9 bases that match TRBD2. With 5 bases clipped from V and 2 bases from J, the junction kept 7 bases outside the gene matches. Per germline, CDR1 MDHEN and CDR2 SYDVKM. CDR3 size: 15 residues. The CDR3 reads CASSAPLAGTYEQYF. In DNA form, the CDR3 reads TGTGCCAGCAGTGCCCCTCTAGCGGGGACCTACGAGCAGTACTTC.

This chain uses TRBV21-1 with TRBJ2-1; the table assigns TRBD1, which was not confirmed against the DNA. TRBV21-1 is a known pseudogene. This CDR3 contains 17 residues. CDR3 sequence reads: CASSTQYRGLPYNEQFF. Here the CDR3 DNA reads TGTGCCAGCAGCACCCAGTACAGGGGGCTCCCCTACAATGAGCAGTTCTTC.

V and J are TRBV7-2 and TRBJ2-5; unclear D gene. V was shortened by 5 bases and J by 4 bases, with 8 bases between the two germline ends. In germline, CDR1 is SGHTA, CDR2 FQGNSA. The CDR3 covers 12 residues. The CDR3 DNA reads TGTGCCAGCAGCCCCTCCCGAGAGACCCAGTACTTC. The encoded protein is CASSPSRETQYF.

The chain is built from TRBV7-8 and TRBJ2-1, with 9 bases matching TRBD1. The ends lost 6 bases at V and 7 bases at J; junction bases unmatched: 7. This CDR3 has 14 residues. CDR1 SGHVS and CDR2 FQNEAQ come from the germline V gene. Here the CDR3 reads CASRRPGTGNEQFF. In DNA form, the CDR3 reads TGTGCCAGCAGACGTCCCGGGACAGGGAATGAGCAGTTCTTC.

The chain carries TRBV6-4 and TRBJ2-1; 10 bases fit TRBD2. Losses at the gene ends were 4 bases for V and 5 bases for J; bases not matched to a gene: 5. In germline, CDR1 is MRHNA, CDR2 SNTAGT. This CDR3 spans 15 amino acids. The CDR3 DNA is TGTGCCAGCAGTGTCGGGACTAGCGCCGACAATGAGCAGTTCTTC. This encodes CASSVGTSADNEQFF.

CDR3 region: CASSPTGSSYNSPLHF. CDR3 sequence (DNA): TGTGCCAGCAGCCCTACAGGGAGCTCCTATAATTCACCCCTCCACTTT. J is TRBJ1-6 and V is TRBV3-1 (or the pseudogene TRBV3-2); D is perhaps TRBD1 (6 bases). The ends were cut back, 4 bases at V and 0 bases at J, with 10 bases in the middle. CDR1 LGHDT and CDR2 YNNKEL come from the germline V gene (reference sequence). The CDR3 runs 16 residues.

A note on this clone: Other nucleotide sequences from this sample produce the same CDR3. CDR3 DNA: TGCGCCAGCAGCTTGGAAGGGGCCTCCAATCAGCCCCAGCATTTT. Residues: CASSLEGASNQPQHF. This rearrangement joins TRBV5-1 to TRBJ1-5, with D maybe TRBD1 (5 bases). The germline V and J ends were trimmed by 0 bases and 3 bases, with 10 bases remaining between them. In germline, CDR1 is SGHRS, CDR2 YFSETQ. The CDR3 consists of 15 residues.

This clone was found once. The V call is TRBV5-1, the J call TRBJ2-3; D gene uncertain. V lost 0 bases to trimming and J lost 2 bases, with 7 bases between them. The CDR3 consists of 14 residues. The germline gives CDR1 SGHRS, CDR2 YFSETQ. The CDR3 DNA reads TGCGCCAGCAGCTTGGAACTGTACACAGATACGCAGTATTTT. The encoded protein is CASSLELYTDTQYF.